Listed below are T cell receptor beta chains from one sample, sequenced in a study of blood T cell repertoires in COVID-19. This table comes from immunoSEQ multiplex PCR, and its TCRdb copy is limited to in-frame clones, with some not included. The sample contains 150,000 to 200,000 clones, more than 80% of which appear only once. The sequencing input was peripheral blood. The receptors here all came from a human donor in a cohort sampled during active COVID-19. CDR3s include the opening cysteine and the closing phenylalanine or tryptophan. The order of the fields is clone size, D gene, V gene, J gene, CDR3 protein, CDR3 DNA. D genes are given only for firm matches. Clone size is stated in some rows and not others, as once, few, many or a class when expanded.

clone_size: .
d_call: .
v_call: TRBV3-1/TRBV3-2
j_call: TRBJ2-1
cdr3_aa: CASSQVAGLALSNEQFF
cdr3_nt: TGTGCCAGCAGCCAAGTGGCAGGGCTTGCATTATCCAATGAGCAGTTCTTC

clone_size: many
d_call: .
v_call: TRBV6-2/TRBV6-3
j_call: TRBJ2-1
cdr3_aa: CASSYSPPGGIYNEQFF
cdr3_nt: TGTGCCAGCAGTTACTCCCCTCCGGGTGGAATCTACAATGAGCAGTTCTTC

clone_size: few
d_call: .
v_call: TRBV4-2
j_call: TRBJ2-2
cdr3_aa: CASSQEVAATGELFF
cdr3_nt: TGTGCCAGCAGCCAAGAAGTGGCGGCCACCGGGGAGCTGTTTTTT

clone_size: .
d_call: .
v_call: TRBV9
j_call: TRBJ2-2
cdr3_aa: CASAVEPDTGELFF
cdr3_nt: TGTGCCAGCGCCGTGGAGCCGGACACCGGGGAGCTGTTTTTT

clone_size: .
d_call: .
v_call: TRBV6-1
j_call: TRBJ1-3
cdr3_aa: CASSESRAGNTIYF
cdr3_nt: TGTGCCAGCAGTGAATCCAGGGCTGGAAACACCATATATTTT

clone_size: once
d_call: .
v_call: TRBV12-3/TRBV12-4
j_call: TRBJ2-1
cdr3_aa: CASSTGYEQFF
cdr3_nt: TGTGCCAGCAGTACAGGGTATGAGCAGTTCTTC

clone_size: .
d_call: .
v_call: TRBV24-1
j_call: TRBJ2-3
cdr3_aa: CATSVPRAGMPDTQYF
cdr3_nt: TGTGCCACCAGTGTGCCTCGGGCAGGGATGCCAGATACGCAGTATTTT

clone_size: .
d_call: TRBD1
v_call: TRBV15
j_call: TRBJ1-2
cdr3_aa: CATSRGDRGPGYTF
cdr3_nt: TGTGCCACCAGCAGAGGGGACAGGGGGCCTGGTTACACCTTC

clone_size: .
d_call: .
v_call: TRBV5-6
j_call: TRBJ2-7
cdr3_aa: CASSLARGTYEQYF
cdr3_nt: TGTGCCAGCAGCTTGGCCCGCGGGACCTACGAGCAGTACTTC

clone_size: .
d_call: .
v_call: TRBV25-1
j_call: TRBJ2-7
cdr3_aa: CASSGAPLKSYEQYF
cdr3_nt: TGTGCCAGCAGTGGGGCCCCTTTGAAATCCTACGAGCAGTACTTC

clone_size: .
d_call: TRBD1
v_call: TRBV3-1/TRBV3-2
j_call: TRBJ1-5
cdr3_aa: CASSQGTGGSNQPQHF
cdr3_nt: TGTGCCAGCAGCCAGGGGACAGGGGGAAGCAATCAGCCCCAGCATTTT

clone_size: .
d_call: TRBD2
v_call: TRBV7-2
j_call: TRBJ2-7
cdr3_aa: CASSFHPTSGYEQYF
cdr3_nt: TGTGCCAGCAGCTTCCACCCAACTAGCGGGTACGAGCAGTACTTC

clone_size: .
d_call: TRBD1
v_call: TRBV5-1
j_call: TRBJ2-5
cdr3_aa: CASSSGQGIGQETQYF
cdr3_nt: TGCGCCAGCAGCTCAGGACAGGGGATAGGTCAAGAGACCCAGTACTTC

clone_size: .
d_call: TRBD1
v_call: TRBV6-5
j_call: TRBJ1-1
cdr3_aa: CASSTRGTEAFF
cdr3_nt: TGTGCCAGCAGCACCAGGGGGACTGAAGCTTTCTTT

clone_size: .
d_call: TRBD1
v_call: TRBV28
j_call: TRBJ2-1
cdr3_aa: CASSSQDRARNEQFF
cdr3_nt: TGTGCCAGCAGTTCTCAGGACAGGGCCCGGAATGAGCAGTTCTTC

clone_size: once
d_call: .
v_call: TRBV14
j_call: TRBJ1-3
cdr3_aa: CASSLLGSGNTIYF
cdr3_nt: TGTGCCAGCAGCCTACTAGGCTCTGGAAACACCATATATTTT

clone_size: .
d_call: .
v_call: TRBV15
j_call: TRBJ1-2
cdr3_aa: CATSRDRGSGYGYTF
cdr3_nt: TGTGCCACCAGCAGAGACAGGGGATCCGGGTATGGCTACACCTTC

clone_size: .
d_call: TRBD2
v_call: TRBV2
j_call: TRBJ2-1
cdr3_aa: CACEREAYNEQFF
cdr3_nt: TGTGCCTGCGAACGGGAGGCCTACAATGAGCAGTTCTTC

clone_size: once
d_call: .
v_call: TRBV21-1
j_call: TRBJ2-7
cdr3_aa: CASSKNRSPYEQYF
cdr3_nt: TGTGCCAGCAGCAAAAACAGGTCTCCCTACGAGCAGTACTTC

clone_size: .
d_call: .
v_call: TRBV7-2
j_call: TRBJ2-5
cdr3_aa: CASSPDGKMGETQYF
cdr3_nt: TGTGCCAGCAGCCCGGACGGGAAAATGGGGGAGACCCAGTACTTC

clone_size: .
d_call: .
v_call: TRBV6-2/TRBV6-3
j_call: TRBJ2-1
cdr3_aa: CASSYPGIREQFF
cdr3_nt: TGTGCCAGCAGTTACCCGGGGATAAGAGAGCAGTTCTTC

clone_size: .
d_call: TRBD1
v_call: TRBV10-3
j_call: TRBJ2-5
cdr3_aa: CAISAAGTGKETQYF
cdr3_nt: TGTGCCATCAGTGCCGCAGGGACAGGGAAAGAGACCCAGTACTTC

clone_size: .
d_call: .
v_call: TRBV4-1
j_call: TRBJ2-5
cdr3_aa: CASSQERTRGGRQETQYF
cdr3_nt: TGCGCCAGCAGCCAAGAGCGCACTCGCGGGGGCCGCCAAGAGACCCAGTACTTC

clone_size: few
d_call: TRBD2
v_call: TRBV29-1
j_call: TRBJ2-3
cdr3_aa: CSVEVASGYTDTQYF
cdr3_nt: TGCAGCGTTGAAGTTGCTAGCGGATACACAGATACGCAGTATTTT

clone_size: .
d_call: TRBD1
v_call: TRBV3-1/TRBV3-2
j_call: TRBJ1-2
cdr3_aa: CASSQHRGTTESNYGYTF
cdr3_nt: TGTGCCAGCAGCCAACACAGGGGGACAACGGAATCTAACTATGGCTACACCTTC

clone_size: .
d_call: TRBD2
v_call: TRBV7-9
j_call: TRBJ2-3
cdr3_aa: CASSFGGGPDTQYF
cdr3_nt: TGTGCCAGCAGCTTCGGGGGGGGCCCAGATACGCAGTATTTT

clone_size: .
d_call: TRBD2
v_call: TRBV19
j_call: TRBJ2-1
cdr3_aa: CASSIALAGGFNEQFF
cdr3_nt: TGTGCCAGTAGTATCGCCCTAGCGGGAGGTTTCAATGAGCAGTTCTTC

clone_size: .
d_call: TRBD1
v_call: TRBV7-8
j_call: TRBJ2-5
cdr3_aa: CASSLTGSSTETQYF
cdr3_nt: TGTGCCAGCAGCTTGACAGGGTCGTCGACGGAGACCCAGTACTTC

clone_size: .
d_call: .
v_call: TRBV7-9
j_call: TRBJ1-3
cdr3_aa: CASTPEDTIYF
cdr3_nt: TGTGCCAGCACCCCCGAGGACACCATATATTTT

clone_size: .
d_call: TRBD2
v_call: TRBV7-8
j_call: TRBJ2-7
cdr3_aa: CASREREGTYEQYF
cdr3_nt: TGTGCCAGCAGGGAGCGGGAGGGGACCTACGAGCAGTACTTC

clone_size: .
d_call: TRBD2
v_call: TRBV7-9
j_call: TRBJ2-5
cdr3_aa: CASGIAGGPETQYF
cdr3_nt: TGTGCCAGCGGCATAGCGGGGGGGCCGGAGACCCAGTACTTC

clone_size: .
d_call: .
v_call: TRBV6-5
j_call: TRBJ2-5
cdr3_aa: CASSYGAGFREETQYF
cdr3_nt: TGTGCCAGCAGTTACGGGGCAGGGTTCCGTGAAGAGACCCAGTACTTC

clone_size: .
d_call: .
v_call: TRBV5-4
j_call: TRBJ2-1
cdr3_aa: CASSPGEAEQFF
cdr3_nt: TGTGCCAGCAGCCCGGGGGAGGCTGAGCAGTTCTTC

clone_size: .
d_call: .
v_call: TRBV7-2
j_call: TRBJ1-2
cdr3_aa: CASSLSQGNYGYTF
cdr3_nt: TGTGCCAGCAGCTTAAGCCAGGGGAACTATGGCTACACCTTC

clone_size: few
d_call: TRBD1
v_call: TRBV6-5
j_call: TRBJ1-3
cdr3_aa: CASSYGGTVENTIYF
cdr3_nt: TGTGCCAGCAGTTACGGGGGGACAGTTGAAAACACCATATATTTT

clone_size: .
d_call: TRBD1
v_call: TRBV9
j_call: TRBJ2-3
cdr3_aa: CASSVGTGGTDTQYF
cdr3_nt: TGTGCCAGCAGCGTTGGGACAGGGGGCACAGATACGCAGTATTTT

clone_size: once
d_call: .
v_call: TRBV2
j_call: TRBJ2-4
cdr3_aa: CASSWTGWRAKNIQYF
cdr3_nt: TGTGCCAGCAGTTGGACGGGGTGGAGGGCCAAAAACATTCAGTACTTC

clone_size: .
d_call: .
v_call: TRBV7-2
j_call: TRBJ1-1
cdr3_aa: CASSPRGGQNTEAFF
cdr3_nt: TGTGCCAGCAGCCCTAGGGGGGGGCAGAACACTGAAGCTTTCTTT

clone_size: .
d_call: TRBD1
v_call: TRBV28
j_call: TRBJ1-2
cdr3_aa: CASSRPGQGNYGYTF
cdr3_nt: TGTGCCAGCAGCCGTCCGGGACAGGGAAACTATGGCTACACCTTC

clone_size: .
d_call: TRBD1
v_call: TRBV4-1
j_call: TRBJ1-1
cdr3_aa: CASSQVDRATEAFF
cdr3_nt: TGCGCCAGCAGCCAAGTAGACAGGGCTACTGAAGCTTTCTTT

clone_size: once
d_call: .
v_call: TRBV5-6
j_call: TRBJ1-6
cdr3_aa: CASNWAGNSPLHF
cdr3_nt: TGTGCCAGCAACTGGGCGGGAAATTCACCCCTCCACTTT

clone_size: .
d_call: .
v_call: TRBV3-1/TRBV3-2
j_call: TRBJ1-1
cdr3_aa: CASSLEGDTEAFF
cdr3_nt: TGTGCCAGCAGCCTGGAAGGGGACACTGAAGCTTTCTTT

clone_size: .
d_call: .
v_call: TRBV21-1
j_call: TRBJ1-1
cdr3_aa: CASSDGHFSLHPEAFF
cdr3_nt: TGTGCCAGCAGCGACGGACACTTCTCACTCCACCCTGAAGCTTTCTTT

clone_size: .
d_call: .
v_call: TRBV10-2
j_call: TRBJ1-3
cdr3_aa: CASSGASANTIYF
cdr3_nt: TGCGCCAGCAGTGGGGCATCTGCCAACACCATATATTTT

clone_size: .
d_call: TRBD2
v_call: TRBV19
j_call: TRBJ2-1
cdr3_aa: CASRIDTSGTGEQFF
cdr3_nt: TGTGCCAGTAGAATAGATACTAGCGGGACGGGGGAGCAGTTCTTC

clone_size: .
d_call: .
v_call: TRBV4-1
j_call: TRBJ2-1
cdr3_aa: CASSQPQGPAGNEQFF
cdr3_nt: TGCGCCAGCAGCCAACCGCAGGGTCCAGCGGGCAATGAGCAGTTCTTC

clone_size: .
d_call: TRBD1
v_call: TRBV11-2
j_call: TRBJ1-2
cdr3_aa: CASSFRDRGLGGYTF
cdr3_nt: TGTGCCAGCAGCTTCCGGGACAGGGGGCTGGGAGGCTACACCTTC

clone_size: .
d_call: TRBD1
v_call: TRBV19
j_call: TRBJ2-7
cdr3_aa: CASSPRTGPPPYEQYF
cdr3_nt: TGTGCCAGTAGCCCGAGGACAGGGCCACCCCCCTACGAGCAGTACTTC

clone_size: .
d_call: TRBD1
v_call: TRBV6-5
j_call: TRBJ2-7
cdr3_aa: CATTRDSYSYEQYF
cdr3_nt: TGTGCCACCACCCGGGACAGTTATTCCTACGAGCAGTACTTC

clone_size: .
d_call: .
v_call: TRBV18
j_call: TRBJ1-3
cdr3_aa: CASSPIQGSSSGNTIYF
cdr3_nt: TGTGCCAGCTCACCCATCCAGGGTAGTTCGTCTGGAAACACCATATATTTT

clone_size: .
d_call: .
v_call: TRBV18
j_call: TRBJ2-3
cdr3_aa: CASSPLTHSSTDTQYF
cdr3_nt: TGTGCCAGCTCACCCCTTACGCACTCTAGCACAGATACGCAGTATTTT

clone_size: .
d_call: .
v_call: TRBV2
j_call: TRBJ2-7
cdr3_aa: CASSDGRGYEQYF
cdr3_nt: TGTGCCAGCAGTGATGGCAGGGGTTACGAGCAGTACTTC